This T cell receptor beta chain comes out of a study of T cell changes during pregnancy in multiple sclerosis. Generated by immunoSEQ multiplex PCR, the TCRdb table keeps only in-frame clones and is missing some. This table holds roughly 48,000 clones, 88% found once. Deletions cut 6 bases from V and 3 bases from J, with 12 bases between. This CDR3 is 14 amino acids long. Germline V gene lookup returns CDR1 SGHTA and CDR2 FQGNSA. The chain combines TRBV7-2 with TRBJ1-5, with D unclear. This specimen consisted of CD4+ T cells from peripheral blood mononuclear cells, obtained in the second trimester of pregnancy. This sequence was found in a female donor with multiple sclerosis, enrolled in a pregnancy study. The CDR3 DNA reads TGTGCCAGCAGACCACACGGAGACAATCAGCCCCAGCATTTT. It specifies CASRPHGDNQPQHF.